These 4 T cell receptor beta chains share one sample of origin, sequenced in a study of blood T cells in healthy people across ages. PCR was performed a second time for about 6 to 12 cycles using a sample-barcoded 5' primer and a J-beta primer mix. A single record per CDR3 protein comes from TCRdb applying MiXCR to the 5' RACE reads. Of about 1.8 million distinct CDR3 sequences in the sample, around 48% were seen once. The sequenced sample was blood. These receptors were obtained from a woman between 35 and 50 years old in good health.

The CDR3 reads CSVGSQASTSTDTQYF. CDR3 nucleotides: TGCAGCGTAGGATCACAGGCCTCGACTAGCACAGATACGCAGTATTTT. The V and J genes are TRBV29-1 and TRBJ2-3; tentative D call: TRBD1 (5 bases). This CDR3 has 16 amino acids. Deletions cut 6 bases from V and 0 bases from J, with 19 bases between. The germline gives CDR1 SQVTM, CDR2 ANQGSEA.

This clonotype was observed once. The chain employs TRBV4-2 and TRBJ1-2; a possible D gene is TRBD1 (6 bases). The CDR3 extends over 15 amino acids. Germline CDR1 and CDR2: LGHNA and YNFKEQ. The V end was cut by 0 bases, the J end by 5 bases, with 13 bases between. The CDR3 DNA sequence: TGTGCCAGCAGCCAAGATAGGGCAGGGGAGTATGGCTACACCTTC. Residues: CASSQDRAGEYGYTF.

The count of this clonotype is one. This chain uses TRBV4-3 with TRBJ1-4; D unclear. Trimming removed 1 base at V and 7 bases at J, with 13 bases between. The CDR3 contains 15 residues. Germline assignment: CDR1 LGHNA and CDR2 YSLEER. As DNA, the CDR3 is TGCGCCAGCAGCCAAGCTCCCGGGGTGGCTGAAAAACTGTTTTTT. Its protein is CASSQAPGVAEKLFF.

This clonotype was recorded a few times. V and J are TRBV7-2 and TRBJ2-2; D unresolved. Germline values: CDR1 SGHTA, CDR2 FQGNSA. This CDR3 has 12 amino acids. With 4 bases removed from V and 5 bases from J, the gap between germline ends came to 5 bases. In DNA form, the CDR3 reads TGTGCCAGCAGCTATATGACCGGGGAGCTGTTTTTT. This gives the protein CASSYMTGELFF. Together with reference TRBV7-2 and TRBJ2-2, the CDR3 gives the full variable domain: GAGVSQSPSNKVTEKGKDVELRCDPISGHTALYWYRQSLGQGLEFLIYFQGNSAPDKSGLPSDRFSAERTGGSVSTLTIQRTQQEDSAVYLCASSYMTGELFFGEGSRLTVL.